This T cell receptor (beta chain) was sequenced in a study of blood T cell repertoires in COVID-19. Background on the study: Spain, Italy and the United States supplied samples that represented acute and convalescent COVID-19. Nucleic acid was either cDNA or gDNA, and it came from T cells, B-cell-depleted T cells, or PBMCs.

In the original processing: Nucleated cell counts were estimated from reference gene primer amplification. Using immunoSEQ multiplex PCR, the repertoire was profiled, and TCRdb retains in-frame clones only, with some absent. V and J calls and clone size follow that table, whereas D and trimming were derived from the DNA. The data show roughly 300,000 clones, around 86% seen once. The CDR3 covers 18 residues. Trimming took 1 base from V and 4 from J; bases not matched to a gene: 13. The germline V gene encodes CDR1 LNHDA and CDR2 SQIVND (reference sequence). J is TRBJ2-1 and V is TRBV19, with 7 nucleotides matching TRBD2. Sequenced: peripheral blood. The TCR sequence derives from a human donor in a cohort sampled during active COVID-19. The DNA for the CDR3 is TGTGCCAGTAGTATAGCCCTGAGGTCCAGCGGGGTTTACAATGAGCAGTTCTTC. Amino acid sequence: CASSIALRSSGVYNEQFF. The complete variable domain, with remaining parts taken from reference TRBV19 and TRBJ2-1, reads DGGITQSPKYLFRKEGQNVTLSCEQNLNHDAMYWYRQDPGQGLRLIYYSQIVNDFQKGDIAEGYSVSREKKESFPLTVTSAQKNPTAFYLCASSIALRSSGVYNEQFFGPGTRLTVL.